The sequence of this TCR beta chain was determined in a study of PD-L1 blockade in urothelial cancer. The overall study: Patients began atezolizumab, 1,200 mg intravenously every 3 weeks, in the mid-2010s.

Sample time point: peripheral blood 6 weeks after treatment start. Turning to this clone: Antigen: not known.

Whole-study findings and limits: At 3 weeks on treatment, tumor-associated clones expanded more with durable benefit.

Synthetically made TCR analog templates were put into each PCR as spikes. Sequencing was performed with immunoSEQ multiplex PCR; in TCRdb, only in-frame clones are kept and a portion is missing. The data hold around 50,000 clones, with about 85% observed a single time. Germline V gene sequence: CDR1 MNHNS, CDR2 SASEGT. CDR3 size: 13 residues. V was pared by 8 bases and J by 4 bases, with 13 bases between. This material consisted of PBMCs, taken around atezolizumab (anti-PD-L1) treatment. This TCR was sampled from a man aged 45-65 years with urothelial cancer. V usage is TRBV6-1 and J usage is TRBJ2-3; possible D gene TRBD1, 5 bases. This chain's CDR3 is CASRRVGPDTQYF. For the CDR3, the DNA is TGTGCCAGCCGTCGCGTGGGGCCAGATACGCAGTATTTT.